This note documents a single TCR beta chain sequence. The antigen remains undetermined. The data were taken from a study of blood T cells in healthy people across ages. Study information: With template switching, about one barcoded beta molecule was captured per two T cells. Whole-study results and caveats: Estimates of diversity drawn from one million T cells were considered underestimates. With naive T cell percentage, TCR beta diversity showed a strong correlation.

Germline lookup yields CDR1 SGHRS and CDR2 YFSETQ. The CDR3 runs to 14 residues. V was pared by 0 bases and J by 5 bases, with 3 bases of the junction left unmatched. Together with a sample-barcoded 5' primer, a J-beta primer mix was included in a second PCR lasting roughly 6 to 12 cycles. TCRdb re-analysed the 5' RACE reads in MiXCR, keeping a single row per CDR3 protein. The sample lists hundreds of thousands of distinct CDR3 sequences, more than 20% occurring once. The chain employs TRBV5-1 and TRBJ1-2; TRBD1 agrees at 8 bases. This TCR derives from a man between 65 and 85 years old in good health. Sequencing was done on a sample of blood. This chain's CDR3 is CASSLAGQEYGYTF. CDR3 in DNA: TGCGCCAGCAGCTTGGCGGGACAGGAGTATGGCTACACCTTC.